This entry is about one T cell receptor beta chain. Assay: immunoSEQ multiplex PCR; the TCRdb copy retains only in-frame clones and omits some. The repertoire includes over 25,000 clones, approximately 78% of them detected once, and roughly a fifth sits in the top ten. CDR1 is SGHAT and CDR2 is FQNNGV in the germline V gene. V lost 6 bases and J lost 3, with 18 bases in between. This CDR3 region has 17 residues. This record comes from a study of OX40 agonist ivuxolimab in advanced cancers. The clonotype comes from an adult with an advanced solid tumor such as melanoma, head and neck, liver or kidney cancer. The chain recombines TRBV11-2 with TRBJ2-6; D is possibly TRBD1 or TRBD2 (5 bases each). The input for sequencing was CD4+ or CD8+ T cells sorted from blood, taken in a trial of the OX40 agonist ivuxolimab. CDR3 residues: CASSLSGALFGANVLTF. The CDR3 region has the DNA TGTGCCAGCAGTCTGTCCGGGGCCCTTTTTGGGGCCAACGTCCTGACTTTC.